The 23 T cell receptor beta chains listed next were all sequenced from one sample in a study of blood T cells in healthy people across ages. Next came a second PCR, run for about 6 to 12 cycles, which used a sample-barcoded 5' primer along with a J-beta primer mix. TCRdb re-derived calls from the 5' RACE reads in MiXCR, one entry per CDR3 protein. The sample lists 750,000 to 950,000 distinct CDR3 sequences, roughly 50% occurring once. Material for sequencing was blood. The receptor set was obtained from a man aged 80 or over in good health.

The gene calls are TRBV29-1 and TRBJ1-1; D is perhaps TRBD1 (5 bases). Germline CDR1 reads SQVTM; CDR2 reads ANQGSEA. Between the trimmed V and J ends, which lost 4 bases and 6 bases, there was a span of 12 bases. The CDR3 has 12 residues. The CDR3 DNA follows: TGCAGCGTTGCCTCTTTGGGGGCTGAAGCTTTCTTT. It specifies CSVASLGAEAFF. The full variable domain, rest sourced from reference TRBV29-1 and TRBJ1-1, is SAVISQKPSRDICQRGTSLTIQCQVDSQVTMMFWYRQQPGQSLTLIATANQGSEATYESGFVIDKFPISRPNLTFSTLTVSNMSPEDSSIYLCSVASLGAEAFFGQGTRLTVV.

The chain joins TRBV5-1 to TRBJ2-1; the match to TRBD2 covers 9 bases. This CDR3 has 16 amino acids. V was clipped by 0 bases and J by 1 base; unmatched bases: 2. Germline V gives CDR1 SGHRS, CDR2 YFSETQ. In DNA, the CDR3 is TGCGCCAGCAGCTTGGTGCTAGCGGGATCCTACAATGAGCAGTTCTTC. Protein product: CASSLVLAGSYNEQFF.

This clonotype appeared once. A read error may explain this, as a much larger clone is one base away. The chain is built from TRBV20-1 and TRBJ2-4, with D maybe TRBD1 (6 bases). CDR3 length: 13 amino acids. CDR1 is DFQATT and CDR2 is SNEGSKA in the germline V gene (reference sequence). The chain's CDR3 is CRAKQGSKNIQYF. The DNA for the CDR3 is TGCAGGGCCAAACAGGGAAGCAAAAACATTCAGTACTTC.

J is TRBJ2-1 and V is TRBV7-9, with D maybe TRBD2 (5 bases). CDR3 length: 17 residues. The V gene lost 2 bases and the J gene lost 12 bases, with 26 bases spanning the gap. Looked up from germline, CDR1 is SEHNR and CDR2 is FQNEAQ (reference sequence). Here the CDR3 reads CASSLTIGLAVPQWQFF. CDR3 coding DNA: TGTGCCAGCAGCTTAACGATTGGTCTAGCAGTACCCCAGTGGCAGTTCTTC.

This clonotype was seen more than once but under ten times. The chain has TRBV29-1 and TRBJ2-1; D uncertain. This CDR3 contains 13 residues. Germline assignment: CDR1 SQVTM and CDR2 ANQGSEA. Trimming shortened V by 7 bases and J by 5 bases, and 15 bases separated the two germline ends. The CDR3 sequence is CSAEALRDNEQFF. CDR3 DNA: TGCAGCGCTGAGGCCCTTAGGGACAATGAGCAGTTCTTC.

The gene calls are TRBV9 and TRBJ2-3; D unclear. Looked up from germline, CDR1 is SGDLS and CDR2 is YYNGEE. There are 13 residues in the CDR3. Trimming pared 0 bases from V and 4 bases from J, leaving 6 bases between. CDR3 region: CASSVERADTQYF. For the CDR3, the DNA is TGTGCCAGCAGCGTAGAAAGGGCAGATACGCAGTATTTT.

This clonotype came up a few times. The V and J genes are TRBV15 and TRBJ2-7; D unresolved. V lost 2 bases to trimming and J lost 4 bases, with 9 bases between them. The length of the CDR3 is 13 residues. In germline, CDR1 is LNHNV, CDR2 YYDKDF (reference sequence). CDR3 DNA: TGTGCCACCAGCAGATCGCAGATTTACGAGCAGTACTTC. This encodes CATSRSQIYEQYF.

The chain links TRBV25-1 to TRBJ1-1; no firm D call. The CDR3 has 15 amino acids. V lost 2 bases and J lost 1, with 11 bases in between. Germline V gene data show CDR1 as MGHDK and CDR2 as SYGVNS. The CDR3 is CASSEPERGNTEAFF. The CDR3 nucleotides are TGTGCCAGCAGTGAACCGGAACGAGGGAACACTGAAGCTTTCTTT.

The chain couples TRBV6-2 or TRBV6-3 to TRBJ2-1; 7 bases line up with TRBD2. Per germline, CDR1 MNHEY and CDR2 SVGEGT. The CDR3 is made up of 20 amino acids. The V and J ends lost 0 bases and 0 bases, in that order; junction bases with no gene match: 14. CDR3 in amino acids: CASSYSVERDLSSSYNEQFF. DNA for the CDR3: TGTGCCAGCAGTTACTCCGTCGAGCGGGACCTTAGCAGCTCCTACAATGAGCAGTTCTTC.

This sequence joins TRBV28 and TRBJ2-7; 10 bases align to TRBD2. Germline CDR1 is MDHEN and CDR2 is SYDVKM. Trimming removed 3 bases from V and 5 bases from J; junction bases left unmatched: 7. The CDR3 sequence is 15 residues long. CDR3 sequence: CASSFQIAGGHEQYF. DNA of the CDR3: TGTGCCAGCAGTTTTCAAATAGCGGGAGGCCACGAGCAGTACTTC.

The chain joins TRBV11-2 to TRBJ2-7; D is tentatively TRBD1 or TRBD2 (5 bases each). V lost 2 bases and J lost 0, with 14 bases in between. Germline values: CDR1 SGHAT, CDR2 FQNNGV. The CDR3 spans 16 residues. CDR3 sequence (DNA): TGTGCCAGCAGCTTACTCCCAGGGACGATCTCCTACGAGCAGTACTTC. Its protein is CASSLLPGTISYEQYF.

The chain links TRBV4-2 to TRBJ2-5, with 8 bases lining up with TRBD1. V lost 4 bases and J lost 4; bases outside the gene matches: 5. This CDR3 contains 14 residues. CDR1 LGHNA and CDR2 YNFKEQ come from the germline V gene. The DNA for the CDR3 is TGTGCCAGCAGCCCACTAGGGACAGGAGAGACCCAGTACTTC. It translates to CASSPLGTGETQYF.

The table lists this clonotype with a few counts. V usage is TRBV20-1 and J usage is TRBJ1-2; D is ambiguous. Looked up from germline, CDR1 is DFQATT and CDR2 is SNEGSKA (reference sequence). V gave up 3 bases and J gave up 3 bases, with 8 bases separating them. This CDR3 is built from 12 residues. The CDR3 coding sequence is TGCAGTGCTAGGGCTGGAGACTATGGCTACACCTTC. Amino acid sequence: CSARAGDYGYTF.

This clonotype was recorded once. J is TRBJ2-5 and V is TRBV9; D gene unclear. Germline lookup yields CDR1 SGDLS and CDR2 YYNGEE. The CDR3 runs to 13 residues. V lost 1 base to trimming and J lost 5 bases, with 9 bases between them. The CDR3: CASSVLQHETQYF. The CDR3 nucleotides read TGTGCCAGCAGCGTACTACAGCACGAGACCCAGTACTTC.

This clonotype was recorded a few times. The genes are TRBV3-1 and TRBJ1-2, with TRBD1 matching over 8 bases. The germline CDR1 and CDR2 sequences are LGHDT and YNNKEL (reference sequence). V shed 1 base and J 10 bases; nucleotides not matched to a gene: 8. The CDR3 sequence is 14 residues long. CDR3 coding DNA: TGTGCCAGCAGCCAAGCCTCGGACAGGGCGGACTACACCTTC. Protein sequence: CASSQASDRADYTF.

The CDR3 region has the DNA TGTGCCAGCAGTTCTGGTCAGGGTGGATCCCTAGCCAAAAACATTCAGTACTTC. The encoded protein is CASSSGQGGSLAKNIQYF. The chain carries TRBV12-3 or TRBV12-4 and TRBJ2-4; D is possibly TRBD1 (5 bases). Trimming stripped 4 bases from V and 0 bases from J, with 19 bases between. CDR3 length: 18 amino acids.

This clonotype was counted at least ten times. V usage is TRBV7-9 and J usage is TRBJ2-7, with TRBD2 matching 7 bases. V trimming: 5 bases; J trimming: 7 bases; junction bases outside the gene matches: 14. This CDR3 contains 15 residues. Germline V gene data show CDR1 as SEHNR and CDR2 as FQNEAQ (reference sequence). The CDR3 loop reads CASSPSQAGVQEQYF. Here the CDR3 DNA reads TGTGCCAGCAGCCCTTCCCAGGCGGGAGTTCAAGAGCAGTACTTC.

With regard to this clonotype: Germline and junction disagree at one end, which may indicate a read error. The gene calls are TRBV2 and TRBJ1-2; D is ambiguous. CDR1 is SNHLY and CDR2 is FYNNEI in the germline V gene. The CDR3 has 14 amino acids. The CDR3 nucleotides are TGTGCCAGCAGTGAAGGACACACTAACTATGGCTACATCTTC. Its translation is CASSEGHTNYGYIF.

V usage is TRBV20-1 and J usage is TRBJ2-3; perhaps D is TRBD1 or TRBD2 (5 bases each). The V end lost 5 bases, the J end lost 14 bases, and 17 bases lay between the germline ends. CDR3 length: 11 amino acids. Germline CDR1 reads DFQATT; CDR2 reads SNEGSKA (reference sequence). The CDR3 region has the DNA TGCAGTGCTGGGACGGAGCGCTCCGCGTATTTT. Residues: CSAGTERSAYF.

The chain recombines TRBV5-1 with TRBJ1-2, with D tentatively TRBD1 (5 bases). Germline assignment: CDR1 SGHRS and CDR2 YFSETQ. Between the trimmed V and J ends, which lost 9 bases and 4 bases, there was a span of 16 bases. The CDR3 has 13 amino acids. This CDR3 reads CATGEGTGYGYTF. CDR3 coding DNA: TGCGCCACCGGGGAGGGGACGGGCTATGGCTACACCTTC. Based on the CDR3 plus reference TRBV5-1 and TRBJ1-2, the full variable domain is KAGVTQTPRYLIKTRGQQVTLSCSPISGHRSVSWYQQTPGQGLQFLFEYFSETQRNKGNFPGRFSGRQFSNSRSEMNVSTLELGDSALYLCATGEGTGYGYTFGSGTRLTVV.

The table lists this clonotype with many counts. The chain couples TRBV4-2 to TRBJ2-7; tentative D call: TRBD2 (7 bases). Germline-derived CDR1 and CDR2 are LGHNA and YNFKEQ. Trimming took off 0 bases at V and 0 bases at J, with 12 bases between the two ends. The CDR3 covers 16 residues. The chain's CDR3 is CASSQDTGGASYEQYF. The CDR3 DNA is TGTGCCAGCAGCCAAGATACGGGGGGCGCCTCCTACGAGCAGTACTTC.

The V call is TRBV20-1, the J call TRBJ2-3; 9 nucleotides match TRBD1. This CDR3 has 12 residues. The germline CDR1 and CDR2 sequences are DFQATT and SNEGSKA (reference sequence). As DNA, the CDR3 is TGCAGGGCAAGGACAGGGGTAGATACGCAGTATTTT. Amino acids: CRARTGVDTQYF.

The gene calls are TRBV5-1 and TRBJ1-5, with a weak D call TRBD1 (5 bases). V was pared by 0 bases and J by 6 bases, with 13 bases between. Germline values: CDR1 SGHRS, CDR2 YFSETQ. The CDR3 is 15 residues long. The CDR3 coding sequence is TGCGCCAGCAGCTTGGCCGGGACGGTCGTTCAGCCCCAGCATTTT. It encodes CASSLAGTVVQPQHF.